The clone carrying this T cell receptor beta chain appeared once. Its matching antigen is unknown. Germline values: CDR1 SGDLS, CDR2 YYNGEE. The CDR3 totals 15 residues. The V gene lost 4 bases and the J gene lost 2 bases, with 13 bases spanning the gap. TCRdb keeps only in-frame clones here, not all; method: immunoSEQ multiplex PCR. The data contain 35,000 to 45,000 clones, roughly nine tenths of them singletons. The sample is drawn from a study of OX40 agonist ivuxolimab in advanced cancers. In the study overall: Every patient in dose escalation had hepatocellular carcinoma, melanoma, renal cell or head and neck cancer. Partial responses were recorded for three patients, including one with hepatocellular carcinoma and two with cutaneous melanoma.

Findings and limits, study-wide: In general, CD8+ T cells held more expanded clones than CD4+ did, on average.

The specimen comprised CD4+ or CD8+ T cells sorted from blood, sampled in a trial of the OX40 agonist ivuxolimab. The TCR originated in an adult with an advanced solid tumor such as melanoma, head and neck, liver or kidney cancer. This chain connects TRBV9 to TRBJ2-1; D may be TRBD2 (6 bases). CDR3 residues: CASSPLSGAYNEQFF. The CDR3, as DNA: TGTGCCAGCAGCCCCCTCTCGGGGGCCTACAATGAGCAGTTCTTC.